These 13 T cell receptor beta chains were sequenced from one sample in a study of hypomethylating agent response in myelodysplastic syndrome. Clones were sequenced by immunoSEQ multiplex PCR, and TCRdb holds only the in-frame ones, with some missing. The sample records 4,500 to 5,500 clones, under 90% being singletons. The sample consisted of bone marrow, taken before or after starting hypomethylating agent treatment for myelodysplastic syndrome (not recorded which). The receptors come from a human donor with myelodysplastic syndrome.

This clone was seen more than once but under ten times. The chain carries TRBV19 and TRBJ2-7, with D perhaps given as TRBD1 or TRBD2 (5 bases each). V was clipped by 6 bases and J by 0 bases, with 21 bases between them. CDR1 and CDR2 (germline): LNHDA, SQIVND (reference sequence). This CDR3 has 17 residues. This chain's CDR3 is CASRGYKGPRISYEQYF. As DNA, the CDR3 is TGTGCCAGTAGGGGATACAAGGGACCTCGAATCTCCTACGAGCAGTACTTC.

The V call is TRBV5-1, the J call TRBJ1-5; 10 nucleotides match TRBD1. The germline V gene encodes CDR1 SGHRS and CDR2 YFSETQ. The CDR3 extends over 16 amino acids. V shed 4 bases, J shed 1 base, and the junction held 5 bases outside the gene matches. This CDR3 is CASSPGTGVSNQPQHF. The DNA for the CDR3 is TGCGCCAGCAGCCCGGGGACAGGGGTAAGCAATCAGCCCCAGCATTTT.

This chain joins TRBV6-5 and TRBJ1-5; D is ambiguous. The CDR3 spans 15 residues. Germline V CDR1 and CDR2: MNHEY, SVGAGI. V lost 0 bases and J lost 4, with 10 bases in between. The CDR3 DNA sequence: TGTGCCAGCAGTTACTCAGTGCACGCTAATCAGCCCCAGCATTTT. The encoded protein is CASSYSVHANQPQHF.

V gene TRBV25-1 combines with J gene TRBJ2-7, with a weak D call TRBD2 (6 bases). V lost 6 bases to trimming and J lost 3 bases, with 18 bases between them. Germline CDR1 MGHDK, CDR2 SYGVNS. This CDR3 has 15 residues. The CDR3 DNA sequence: TGTGCCAGCAGCGCCCGGCGGGGCTCCTACTACGAGCAGTACTTC. It is translated as CASSARRGSYYEQYF.

The chain employs TRBV28 and TRBJ2-4; D is ambiguous. The CDR3 covers 16 residues. Germline-derived CDR1 and CDR2 are MDHEN and SYDVKM. V was shortened by 3 bases and J by 0 bases, with 12 bases between the two germline ends. The CDR3 DNA follows: TGTGCCAGCAGTTTGAGCACATTACTAGCCAAAAACATTCAGTACTTC. Translation gives CASSLSTLLAKNIQYF.

The CDR3 spells CASNLDRGYGYTF. Written as DNA, the CDR3 is TGTGCCAGCAACCTTGACAGGGGCTATGGCTACACCTTC. This sequence joins TRBV6-1 and TRBJ1-2; 8 bases agree with TRBD1. Germline loops: CDR1 MNHNS, CDR2 SASEGT. This CDR3 is 13 amino acids long. Unmatched junction bases numbered 5, after V lost 7 bases and J lost 4 bases.

This clone was picked up one time. V usage is TRBV2 and J usage is TRBJ1-2; weak D call: TRBD1 (6 bases). Trimming removed 5 bases from V and 0 bases from J, with 13 bases in between. The CDR3 length is 15 residues. Germline V CDR1 and CDR2: SNHLY, FYNNEI. DNA for the CDR3: TGTGCCAGCAGTCCTGACAGGTCACCTAACTATGGCTACACCTTC. Protein product: CASSPDRSPNYGYTF.

The chain has TRBV6-5 and TRBJ1-1; D ambiguous. Deletions cut 0 bases from V and 0 bases from J, with 11 bases between. CDR1 is MNHEY, CDR2 SVGAGI, per germline. This CDR3 comprises 16 residues. The CDR3, as DNA: TGTGCCAGCAGTTACTCGAGATCAGGAATGAACACTGAAGCTTTCTTT. It specifies CASSYSRSGMNTEAFF.

The CDR3 coding sequence is TGTGCCAGCAGTGAACAGGGAAACCAGCCCCAGCATTTT. Its translation is CASSEQGNQPQHF. The chain has TRBV27 and TRBJ1-5; possible D gene TRBD1, 6 bases. V was shortened by 5 bases and J by 7 bases, with 12 bases between the two germline ends. Germline V gene lookup returns CDR1 MNHEY and CDR2 SMNVEV (reference sequence). The length of the CDR3 is 13 residues.

The CDR3 DNA reads TGTGCCAGCAGTTTATCCCGGACAGGGCCCGGCGGGGAGCTGTTTTTT. Protein product: CASSLSRTGPGGELFF. V is TRBV28 and J is TRBJ2-2; 8 bases match TRBD1. V was clipped by 1 base and J by 7 bases; unmatched bases: 8. Per the germline V gene, CDR1 is MDHEN and CDR2 is SYDVKM. The CDR3 is 16 residues long.

V usage is TRBV15 and J usage is TRBJ2-3; D unresolved. V lost 0 bases, J lost 7 bases, and 11 bases lay in between. The CDR3 runs 14 residues. Germline V gene lookup returns CDR1 LNHNV and CDR2 YYDKDF (reference sequence). Here the CDR3 reads CATSRDAWGNTQYF. In nucleotides, the CDR3 is TGTGCCACCAGCAGAGATGCTTGGGGTAATACGCAGTATTTT.

The rearrangement links TRBV6-6 to TRBJ1-6, with a tentative D call TRBD1 (5 bases). The length of the CDR3 is 14 residues. Germline V gene data show CDR1 as MNHNY and CDR2 as SVGAGI (reference sequence). The ends were cut back, 3 bases at V and 12 bases at J, with 15 bases in the middle. DNA of the CDR3: TGTGCCAGCAGTTATCAGCAGGGCACGGGACCCCTCCACTTT. Translated, it gives CASSYQQGTGPLHF.

The CDR3 DNA reads TGTGCCAGCAGCATCGGACTAGCGGGGGGACAGGATACGCAGTATTTT. It yields the protein CASSIGLAGGQDTQYF. The rearrangement links TRBV7-6 to TRBJ2-3, with TRBD2 matching 14 bases. Germline V gene lookup returns CDR1 SGHVS and CDR2 FNYEAQ. This CDR3 comprises 16 residues. Trimming cost V 5 bases and J 6 bases; bases outside gene matches: 7. The full variable domain, in which reference TRBV7-6 and TRBJ2-3 provide the parts outside the CDR3, is GAGVSQSPRYKVTKRGQDVALRCDPISGHVSLYWYRQALGQGPEFLTYFNYEAQQDKSGLPNDRFSAERPEGSISTLTIQRTEQRDSAMYRCASSIGLAGGQDTQYFGPGTRLTVL.